The 2 T cell receptor beta chains given below trace back to one sample, sequenced in a study of cytomegalovirus exposure and HLA in healthy donors. It was with 60 Vbeta and 13 Jbeta primers that the PCR ran. Here immunoSEQ multiplex PCR was the method, and the copy in TCRdb shows in-frame clones only, minus some. There are fewer than 250,000 clones in the sample; around three quarters occur only once, and 15% lies in the top ten. Sequencing used PBMCs. The receptors derive from a middle-aged man in good health and CMV-seronegative.

A few counts support this clone. The J gene is TRBJ1-4, the V gene TRBV5-6; D is perhaps TRBD1 (5 bases). The CDR3 has 17 amino acids. With 3 bases removed from V and 3 bases from J, the gap between germline ends came to 18 bases. Germline CDR1 reads SGHDT; CDR2 reads YYEEEE. The CDR3 coding sequence is TGTGCCAGCAGCTCCTTCTACCTGACAGCCGCTAATGAAAAACTGTTTTTT. It specifies CASSSFYLTAANEKLFF.

This rearrangement joins TRBV7-9 to TRBJ1-1, with unresolved D. Trimming pared 3 bases from V and 1 base from J, leaving 3 bases between. The CDR3 has 12 residues. The germline V gene has CDR1 SEHNR and CDR2 FQNEAQ (reference sequence). CDR3 loop: CASSFRNTEAFF. The CDR3 DNA reads as TGTGCCAGCAGCTTTCGGAACACTGAAGCTTTCTTT.